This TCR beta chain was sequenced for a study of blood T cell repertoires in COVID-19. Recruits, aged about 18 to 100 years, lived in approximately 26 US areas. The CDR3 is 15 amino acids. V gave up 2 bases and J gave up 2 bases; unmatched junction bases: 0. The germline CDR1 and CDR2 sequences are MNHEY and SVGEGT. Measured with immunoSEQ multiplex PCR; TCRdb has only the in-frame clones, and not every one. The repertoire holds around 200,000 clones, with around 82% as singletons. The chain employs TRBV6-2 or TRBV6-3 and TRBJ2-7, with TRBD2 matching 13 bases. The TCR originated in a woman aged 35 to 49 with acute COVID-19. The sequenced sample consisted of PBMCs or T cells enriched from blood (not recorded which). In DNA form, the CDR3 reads TGTGCCAGCAGTTACGGACTAGCGGGAGCCTACGAGCAGTACTTC. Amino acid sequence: CASSYGLAGAYEQYF.